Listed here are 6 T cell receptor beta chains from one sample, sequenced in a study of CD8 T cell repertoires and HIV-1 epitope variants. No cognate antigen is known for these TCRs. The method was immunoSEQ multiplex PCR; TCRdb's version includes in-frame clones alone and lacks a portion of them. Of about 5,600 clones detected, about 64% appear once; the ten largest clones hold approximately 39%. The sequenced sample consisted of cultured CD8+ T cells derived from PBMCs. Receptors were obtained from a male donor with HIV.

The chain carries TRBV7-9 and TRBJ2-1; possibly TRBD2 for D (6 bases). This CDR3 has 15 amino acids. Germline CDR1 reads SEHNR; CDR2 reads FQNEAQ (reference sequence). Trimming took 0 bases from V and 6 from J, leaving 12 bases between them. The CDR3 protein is CASSLAGAGGNEQFF. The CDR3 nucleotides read TGTGCCAGCAGCTTAGCGGGAGCGGGCGGCAATGAGCAGTTCTTC.

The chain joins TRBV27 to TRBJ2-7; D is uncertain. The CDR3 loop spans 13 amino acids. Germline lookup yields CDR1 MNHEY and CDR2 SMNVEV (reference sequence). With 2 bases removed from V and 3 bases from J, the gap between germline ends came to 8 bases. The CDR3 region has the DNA TGTGCCAGCAGTTTACGGGCCCTCTACGAGCAGTACTTC. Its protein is CASSLRALYEQYF.

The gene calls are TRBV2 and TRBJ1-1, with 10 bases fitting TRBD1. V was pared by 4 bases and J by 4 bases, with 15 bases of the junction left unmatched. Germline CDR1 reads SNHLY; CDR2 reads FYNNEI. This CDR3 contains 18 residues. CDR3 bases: TGTGCCAGCAGTGCGGTGGGACAGGGGAATCTTTTTAGCACTGAAGCTTTCTTT. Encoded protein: CASSAVGQGNLFSTEAFF.

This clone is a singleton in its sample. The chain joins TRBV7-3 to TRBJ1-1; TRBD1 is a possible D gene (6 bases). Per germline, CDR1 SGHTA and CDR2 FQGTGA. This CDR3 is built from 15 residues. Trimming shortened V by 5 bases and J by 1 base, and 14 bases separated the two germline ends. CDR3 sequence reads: CASSLMDSPNTEAFF. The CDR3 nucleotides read TGTGCCAGCAGCCTTATGGACAGTCCGAACACTGAAGCTTTCTTT.

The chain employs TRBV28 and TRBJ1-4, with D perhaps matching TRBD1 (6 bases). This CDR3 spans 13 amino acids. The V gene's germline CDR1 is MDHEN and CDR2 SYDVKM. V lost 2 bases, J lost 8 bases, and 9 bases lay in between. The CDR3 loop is CASSLPTGEKLFF. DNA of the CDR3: TGTGCCAGCAGTTTACCCACAGGGGAAAAACTGTTTTTT.

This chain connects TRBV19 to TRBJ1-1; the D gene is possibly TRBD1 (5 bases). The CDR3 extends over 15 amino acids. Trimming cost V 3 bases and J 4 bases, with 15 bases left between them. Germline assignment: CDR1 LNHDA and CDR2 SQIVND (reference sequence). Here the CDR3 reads CASSIHLGVGTEAFF. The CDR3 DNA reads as TGTGCCAGTAGTATCCACTTGGGGGTTGGCACTGAAGCTTTCTTT.